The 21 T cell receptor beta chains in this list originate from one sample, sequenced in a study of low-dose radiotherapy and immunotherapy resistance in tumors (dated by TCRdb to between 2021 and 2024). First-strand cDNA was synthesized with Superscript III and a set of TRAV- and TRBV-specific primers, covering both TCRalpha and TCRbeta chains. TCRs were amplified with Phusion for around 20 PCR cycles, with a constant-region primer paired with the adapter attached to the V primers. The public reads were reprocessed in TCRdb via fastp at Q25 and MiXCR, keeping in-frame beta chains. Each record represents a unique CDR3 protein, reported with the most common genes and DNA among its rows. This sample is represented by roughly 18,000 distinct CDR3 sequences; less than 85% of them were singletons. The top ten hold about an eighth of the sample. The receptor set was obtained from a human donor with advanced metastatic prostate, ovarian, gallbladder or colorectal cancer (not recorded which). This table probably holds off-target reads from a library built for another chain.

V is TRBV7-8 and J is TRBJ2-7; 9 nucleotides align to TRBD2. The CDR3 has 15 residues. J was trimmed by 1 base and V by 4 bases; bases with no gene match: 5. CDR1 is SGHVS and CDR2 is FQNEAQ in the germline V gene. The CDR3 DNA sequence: TGTGCCAGCAGCTCTACTAGCGGGCCATCCTACGAGCAGTACTTC. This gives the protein CASSSTSGPSYEQYF.

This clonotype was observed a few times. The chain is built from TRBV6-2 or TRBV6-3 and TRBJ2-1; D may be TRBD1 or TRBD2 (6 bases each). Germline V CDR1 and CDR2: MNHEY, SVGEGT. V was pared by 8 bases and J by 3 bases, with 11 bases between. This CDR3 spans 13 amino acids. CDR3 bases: TGTGCCAGCGTCAGGGGAGGCTACAATGAGCAGTTCTTC. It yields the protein CASVRGGYNEQFF.

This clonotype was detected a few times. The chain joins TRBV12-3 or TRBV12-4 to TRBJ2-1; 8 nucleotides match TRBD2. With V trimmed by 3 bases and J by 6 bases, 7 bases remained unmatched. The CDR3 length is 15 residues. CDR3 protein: CASSFGIAGSNEQFF. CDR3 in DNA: TGTGCCAGCAGTTTCGGGATAGCGGGAAGCAATGAGCAGTTCTTC.

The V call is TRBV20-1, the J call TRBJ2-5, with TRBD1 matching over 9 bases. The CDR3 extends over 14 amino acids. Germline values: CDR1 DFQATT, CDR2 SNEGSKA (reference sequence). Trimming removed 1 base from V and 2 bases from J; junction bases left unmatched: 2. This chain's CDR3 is CSARGTGAQETQYF. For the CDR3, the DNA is TGCAGTGCTAGAGGGACAGGGGCACAAGAGACCCAGTACTTC.

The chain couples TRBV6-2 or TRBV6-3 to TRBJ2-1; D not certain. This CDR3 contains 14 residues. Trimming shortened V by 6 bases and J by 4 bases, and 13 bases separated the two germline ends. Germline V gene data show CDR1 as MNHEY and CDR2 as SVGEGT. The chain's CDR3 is CASSPLIQYNEQFF. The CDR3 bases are TGTGCCAGCAGCCCACTAATCCAATACAATGAGCAGTTCTTC.

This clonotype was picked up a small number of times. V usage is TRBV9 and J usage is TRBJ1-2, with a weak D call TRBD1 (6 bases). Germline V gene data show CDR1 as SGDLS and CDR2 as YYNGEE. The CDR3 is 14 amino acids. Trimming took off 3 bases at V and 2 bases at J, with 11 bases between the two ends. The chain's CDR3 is CASSGRDKNYGYTF. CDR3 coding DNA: TGTGCCAGCAGCGGCCGGGACAAAAACTATGGCTACACCTTC.

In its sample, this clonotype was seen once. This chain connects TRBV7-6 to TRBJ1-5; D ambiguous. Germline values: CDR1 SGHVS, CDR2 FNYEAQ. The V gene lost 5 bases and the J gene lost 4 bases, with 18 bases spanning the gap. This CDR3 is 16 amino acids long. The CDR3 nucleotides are TGTGCCAGCAGCCCTGAAATGGGTGGCGTAAATCAGCCCCAGCATTTT. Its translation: CASSPEMGGVNQPQHF.

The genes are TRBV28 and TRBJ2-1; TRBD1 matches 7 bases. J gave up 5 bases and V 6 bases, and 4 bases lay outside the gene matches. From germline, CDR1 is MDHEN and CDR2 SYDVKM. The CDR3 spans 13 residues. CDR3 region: CASRRQGDNEQFF. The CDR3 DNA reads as TGTGCCAGCAGGAGACAGGGTGACAATGAGCAGTTCTTC.

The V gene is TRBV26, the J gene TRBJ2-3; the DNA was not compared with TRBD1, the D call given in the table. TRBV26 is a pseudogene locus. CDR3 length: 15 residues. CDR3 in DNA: TGTGCCAGCAGCACCGGGACAGGGGGCCCAGATACGCAGTATTTT. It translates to CASSTGTGGPDTQYF.

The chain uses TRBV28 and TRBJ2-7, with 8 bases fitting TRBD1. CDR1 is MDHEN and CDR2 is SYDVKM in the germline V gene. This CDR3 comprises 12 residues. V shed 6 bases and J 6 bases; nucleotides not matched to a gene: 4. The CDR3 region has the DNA TGTGCCAGCAGCCTGGACAGGGTCGAGCAGTACTTC. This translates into CASSLDRVEQYF.

The CDR3 protein is CASSQGVDQPQHF. As DNA, the CDR3 is TGTGCCAGCAGCCAAGGGGTGGATCAGCCCCAGCATTTT. The V and J genes are TRBV4-2 and TRBJ1-5; no definite D call. V dropped 1 base and J dropped 5 bases, with 6 bases sitting between them. The germline gives CDR1 LGHNA, CDR2 YNFKEQ. CDR3 length equals 13 residues.

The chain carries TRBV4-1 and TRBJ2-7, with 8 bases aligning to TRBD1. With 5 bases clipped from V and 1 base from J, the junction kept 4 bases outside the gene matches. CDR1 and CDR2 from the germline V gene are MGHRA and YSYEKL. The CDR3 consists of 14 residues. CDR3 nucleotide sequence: TGCGCCAGCAGCTTTCGGGACAGGTCCTACGAGCAGTACTTC. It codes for CASSFRDRSYEQYF.

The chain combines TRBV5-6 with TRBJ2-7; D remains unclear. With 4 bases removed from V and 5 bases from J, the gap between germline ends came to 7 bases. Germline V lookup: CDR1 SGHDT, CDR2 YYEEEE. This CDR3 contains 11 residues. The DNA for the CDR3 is TGTGCCAGCAGCGGTCCGCACGAGCAGTACTTC. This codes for CASSGPHEQYF. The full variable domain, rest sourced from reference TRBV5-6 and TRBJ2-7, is DAGVTQSPTHLIKTRGQQVTLRCSPKSGHDTVSWYQQALGQGPQFIFQYYEEEERQRGNFPDRFSGHQFPNYSSELNVNALLLGDSALYLCASSGPHEQYFGPGTRLTVT.

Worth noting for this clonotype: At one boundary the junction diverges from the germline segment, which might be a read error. The CDR3, as DNA: TGTGCCAGCAGCTTTTTTGAAGCTAATGAAAAACTGTTTTTT. As protein: CASSFFEANEKLFF. This chain uses TRBV5-3 with TRBJ1-4; D is unclear. TRBV5-3 is placed among ORFs of uncertain function. The CDR3 spans 14 residues.

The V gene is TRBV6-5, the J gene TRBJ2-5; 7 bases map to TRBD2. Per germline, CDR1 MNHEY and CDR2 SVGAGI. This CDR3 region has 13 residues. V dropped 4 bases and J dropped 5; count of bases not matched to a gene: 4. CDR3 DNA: TGTGCCAGCAGTTGGACTAGGAGGGAGACCCAGTACTTC. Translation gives CASSWTRRETQYF.

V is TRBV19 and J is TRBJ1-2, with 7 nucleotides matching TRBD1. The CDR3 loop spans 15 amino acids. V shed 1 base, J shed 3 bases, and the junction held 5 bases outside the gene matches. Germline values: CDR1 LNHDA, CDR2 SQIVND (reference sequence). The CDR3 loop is CASSIGLGGYYGYTF. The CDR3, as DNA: TGTGCCAGTAGTATAGGATTAGGGGGCTACTATGGCTACACCTTC. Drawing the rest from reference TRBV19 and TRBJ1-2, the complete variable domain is DGGITQSPKYLFRKEGQNVTLSCEQNLNHDAMYWYRQDPGQGLRLIYYSQIVNDFQKGDIAEGYSVSREKKESFPLTVTSAQKNPTAFYLCASSIGLGGYYGYTFGSGTRLTVV.

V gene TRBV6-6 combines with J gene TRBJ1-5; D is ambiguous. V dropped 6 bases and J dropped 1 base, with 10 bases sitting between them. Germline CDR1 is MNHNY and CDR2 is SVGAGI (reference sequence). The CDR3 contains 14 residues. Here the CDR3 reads CASRKAESNQPQHF. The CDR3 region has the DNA TGTGCCAGCAGAAAGGCCGAGAGCAATCAGCCCCAGCATTTT.

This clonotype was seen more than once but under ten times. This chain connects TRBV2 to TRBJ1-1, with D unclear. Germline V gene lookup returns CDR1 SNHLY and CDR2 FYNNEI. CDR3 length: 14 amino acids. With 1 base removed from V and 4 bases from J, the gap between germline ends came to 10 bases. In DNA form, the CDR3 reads TGTGCCAGCAGTGAAGTTATAGCCGGCACTGAAGCTTTCTTT. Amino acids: CASSEVIAGTEAFF.

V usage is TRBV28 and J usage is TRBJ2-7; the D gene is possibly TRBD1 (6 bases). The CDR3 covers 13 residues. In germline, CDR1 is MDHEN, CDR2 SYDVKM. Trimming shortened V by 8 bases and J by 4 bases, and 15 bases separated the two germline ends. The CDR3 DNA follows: TGTGCCAGCCGTACCAGGGGCCCTTACGAGCAGTACTTC. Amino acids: CASRTRGPYEQYF.

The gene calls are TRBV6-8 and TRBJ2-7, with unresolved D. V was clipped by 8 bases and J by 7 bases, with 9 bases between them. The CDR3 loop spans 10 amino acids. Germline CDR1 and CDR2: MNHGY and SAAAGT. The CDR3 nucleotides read TGTGCCAGCGGCCAAGTAGAGCAGTACTTC. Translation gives CASGQVEQYF.

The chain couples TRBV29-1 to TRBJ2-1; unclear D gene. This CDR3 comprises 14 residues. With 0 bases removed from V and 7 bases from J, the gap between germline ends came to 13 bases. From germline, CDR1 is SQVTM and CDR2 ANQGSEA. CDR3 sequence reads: CSVEDGLVHNEQFF. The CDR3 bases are TGCAGCGTTGAAGATGGATTAGTCCATAATGAGCAGTTCTTC.